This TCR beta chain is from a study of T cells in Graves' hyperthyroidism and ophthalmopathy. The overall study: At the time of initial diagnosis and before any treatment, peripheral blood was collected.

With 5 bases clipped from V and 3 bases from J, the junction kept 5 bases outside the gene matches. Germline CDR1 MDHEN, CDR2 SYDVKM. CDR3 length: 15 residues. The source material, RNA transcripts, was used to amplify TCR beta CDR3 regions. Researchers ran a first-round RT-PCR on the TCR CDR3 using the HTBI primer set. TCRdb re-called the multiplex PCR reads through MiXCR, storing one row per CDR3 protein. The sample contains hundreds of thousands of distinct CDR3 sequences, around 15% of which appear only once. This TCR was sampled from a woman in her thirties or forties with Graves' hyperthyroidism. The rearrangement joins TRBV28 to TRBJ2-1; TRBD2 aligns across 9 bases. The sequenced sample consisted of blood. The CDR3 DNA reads TGTGCCAGCAGTACAAAGACTAGCGGCTACAATGAGCAGTTCTTC. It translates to CASSTKTSGYNEQFF.